The 10 T cell receptor beta chains below were found in one sample sequenced in a study of T-cell reconstitution after alpha-beta-depleted transplantation in children. During its preparation, the TCRbeta library received unique molecular identifiers. TCRdb independently ran MiXCR on the PCR reads; one entry per CDR3 protein. Of fewer than 130,000 distinct CDR3 sequences in the sample, 10% were seen once. The sample in question was PBMCs from the stem cell graft donor, obtained from the stem cell graft. All receptors derive from a human donor who donated a stem cell graft to a child with acute lymphoblastic leukemia.

Ten or more counts support this clonotype. The chain uses TRBV5-1 and TRBJ1-5; D remains ambiguous. V was pared by 3 bases and J by 6 bases, with 10 bases between. Germline V gene lookup returns CDR1 SGHRS and CDR2 YFSETQ. The CDR3 has 13 amino acids. CDR3 loop: CASSSDWSQPQHF. The DNA of the CDR3 is TGCGCCAGCAGCTCCGACTGGAGTCAGCCCCAGCATTTT.

This clonotype came up many times. The rearrangement uses TRBV29-1 and TRBJ1-3; 11 nucleotides align to TRBD1. The V gene end was trimmed by 7 bases and the J gene end by 4 bases; junction bases not matched to a gene: 6. There are 14 residues in the CDR3. Germline lookup yields CDR1 SQVTM and CDR2 ANQGSEA. The CDR3 DNA follows: TGCAGCGCAAGAGGACAGGGGGCCGGAAACACCATATATTTT. This translates into CSARGQGAGNTIYF.

The CDR3 is CASSLYASGRVEQFF. CDR3 nucleotide sequence: TGTGCCAGCAGTTTATACGCTAGCGGGAGGGTTGAGCAGTTCTTC. The V call is TRBV28, the J call TRBJ2-1; 12 bases fit TRBD2. V lost 1 base, J lost 9 bases, and 4 bases stayed unmatched. The CDR3 consists of 15 residues. Germline V CDR1 and CDR2: MDHEN, SYDVKM. Filled out from reference TRBV28 and TRBJ2-1, the complete variable domain reads DVKVTQSSRYLVKRTGEKVFLECVQDMDHENMFWYRQDPGLGLRLIYFSYDVKMKEKGDIPEGYSVSREKKERFSLILESASTNQTSMYLCASSLYASGRVEQFFGPGTRLTVL.

Ten or more counts support this clonotype. This chain joins TRBV7-9 and TRBJ1-1, with D hard to call. The CDR3 is 13 amino acids. V lost 3 bases to trimming and J lost 2 bases, with 7 bases between them. Germline assignment: CDR1 SEHNR and CDR2 FQNEAQ (reference sequence). The CDR3 here is CASSFGDNTEAFF. The CDR3 nucleotides are TGTGCCAGCAGCTTCGGGGATAACACTGAAGCTTTCTTT. Complete variable domain (other parts from reference TRBV7-9 and TRBJ1-1): DTGVSQNPRHKITKRGQNVTFRCDPISEHNRLYWYRQTLGQGPEFLTYFQNEAQLEKSRLLSDRFSAERPKGSFSTLEIQRTEQGDSAMYLCASSFGDNTEAFFGQGTRLTVV.

This clonotype was recorded many times. This sequence joins TRBV9 and TRBJ2-7, with D perhaps matching TRBD1 or TRBD2 (5 bases each). The CDR3 runs to 15 residues. Germline V gene data show CDR1 as SGDLS and CDR2 as YYNGEE. V was shortened by 4 bases and J by 3 bases, with 17 bases between the two germline ends. The CDR3 coding sequence is TGTGCCAGCAGCAGAGGGACGGATAGTCTCTACGAGCAGTACTTC. Translated, it gives CASSRGTDSLYEQYF. The full variable domain, with the rest looked up from reference TRBV9 and TRBJ2-7, is DSGVTQTPKHLITATGQRVTLRCSPRSGDLSVYWYQQSLDQGLQFLIQYYNGEERAKGNILERFSAQQFPDLHSELNLSSLELGDSALYFCASSRGTDSLYEQYFGPGTRLTVT.

The V call is TRBV12-3 or TRBV12-4, the J call TRBJ2-5; D may be TRBD1 (5 bases). The CDR3 length is 13 residues. With 5 bases removed from V and 4 bases from J, the gap between germline ends came to 11 bases. The CDR3 DNA reads TGTGCCAGCAGTCTAAGGGGTTCAGAGACCCAGTACTTC. It specifies CASSLRGSETQYF.

This clonotype occurred many times. The chain employs TRBV19 and TRBJ2-1; TRBD2 aligns across 9 bases. CDR1 and CDR2 from the germline V gene are LNHDA and SQIVND (reference sequence). V was clipped by 3 bases and J by 12 bases; unmatched bases: 12. The CDR3 is 15 residues long. The CDR3 region has the DNA TGTGCCAGTAGTATTGAAGGGACTAGCCTTGGGAGGCAGTTCTTC. Residues: CASSIEGTSLGRQFF.

This clonotype was observed many times. This chain uses TRBV11-2 with TRBJ2-1; TRBD2 aligns across 11 bases. The CDR3 sequence is 18 residues long. The trim removed 5 bases at V and 1 base at J, leaving 10 bases unmatched. CDR1 is SGHAT, CDR2 FQNNGV, per germline. The CDR3 DNA sequence: TGTGCCAGCAGCACCTACCCCACTAGCGGGGGTTCCTACAATGAGCAGTTCTTC. Translating gives CASSTYPTSGGSYNEQFF.

The gene calls are TRBV30 and TRBJ1-1; 11 positions match TRBD1. The CDR3 runs to 15 residues. The germline gives CDR1 GTSNPN, CDR2 SVGIG (reference sequence). V was pared by 3 bases and J by 2 bases, with 5 bases of the junction left unmatched. CDR3 in amino acids: CAWRGQGGINTEAFF. The CDR3 DNA reads as TGTGCCTGGAGGGGACAGGGGGGGATAAACACTGAAGCTTTCTTT.

This clonotype was counted many times. The V call is TRBV20-1, the J call TRBJ2-3, with 14 bases that match TRBD2. The V and J ends lost 2 bases and 3 bases, in that order; junction bases with no gene match: 13. Looked up from germline, CDR1 is DFQATT and CDR2 is SNEGSKA (reference sequence). The CDR3 has 19 residues. The CDR3 bases are TGCAGTGCTAGAAGACTGACTAGCGGGGGGGCCATCCGGACAGATACGCAGTATTTT. It translates to CSARRLTSGGAIRTDTQYF.